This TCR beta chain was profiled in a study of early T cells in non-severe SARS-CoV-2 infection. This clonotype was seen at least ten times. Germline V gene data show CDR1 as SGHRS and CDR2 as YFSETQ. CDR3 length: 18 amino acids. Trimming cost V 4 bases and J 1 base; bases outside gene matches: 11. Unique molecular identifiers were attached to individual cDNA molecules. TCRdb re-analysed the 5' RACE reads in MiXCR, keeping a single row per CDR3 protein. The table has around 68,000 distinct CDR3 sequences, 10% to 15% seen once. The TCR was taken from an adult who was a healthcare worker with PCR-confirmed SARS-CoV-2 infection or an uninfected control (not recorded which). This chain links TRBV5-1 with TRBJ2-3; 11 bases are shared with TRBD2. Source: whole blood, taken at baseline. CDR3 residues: CASSRIAGGIRGTDTQYF. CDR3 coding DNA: TGCGCCAGCAGCCGGATAGCGGGAGGGATACGTGGCACAGATACGCAGTATTTT.